Given below is one T cell receptor (beta chain) in context. What antigen it recognizes has not been identified. The record has no base qualities; no much larger clone is one base away. The data were taken from a study of T cell responses to AZD1222 COVID-19 vaccine (dated by TCRdb to the early 2020s). With regard to the full study: TCR sequencing was performed for roughly 250 trial participants, of whom some 200 were given two doses of AZD1222 and 26 were given two doses of MenACWY control vaccine. Trial participants were enrolled by age into subgroups of 18-55, 56-69 and 70-plus years, and roughly 150, 30 and 60 TCR-sequenced participants, respectively, were included in these subgroups. General findings and caveats noted by the study authors: Only six AZD1222 recipients were SARS-CoV-2 seropositive at baseline, limiting conclusions about previously exposed vaccinees. Because no samples from the day 14 peak response were available, repertoires could be characterized only after the peak T cell response. The 56-69-year group was small, and its depth increase did not reach significance, likely because of low power. Reportedly, almost half of the unique spike-specific TCRs recognized epitopes lying outside the regions that are mutated in the B.1.351 and B.1.1.7 variants. The vaccine-associated CD4 TCRs covered the entire spike protein, and the dominant responses fell in regions 160-218 and 743-854. A significant rise in spike-specific TCR breadth and depth was observed after two AZD1222 doses relative to day 0 and relative to MenACWY recipients. Participants were mostly white British and included more females than males, and it was suggested by the authors that clonal diversity may have been underestimated.

The CDR3 regions of human TCRbeta chains were subjected to immunosequencing. As for the original processing: TCRs in the repertoires were compared against a reference library of SARS-CoV-2-specific TCRs that had been generated with the MIRA antigen-specificity platform. Breadth meant the fraction of unique TCRs that were SARS-CoV-2-associated, whereas depth meant the fraction of total T cells that were SARS-CoV-2-associated. Using the MIRA data, every spike-specific TCR was mapped to the spike region that the TCR reacted to and assigned to either a CD4 or a CD8 class. Log10-transformed breadth and depth values were compared by one-way ANOVA with Sidak's multiple comparisons tests. TCRdb provides this immuneACCESS table in a form limited to in-frame rearrangements. Some clones are lacking; in checked studies, under half of them reflect an unresolved V gene, and why the rest are absent is not known. V and J calls and clone size are given by that table; D and trimming were obtained from the DNA. The table for this sample lists about 150,000 clones; around nine tenths of them were counted only once. The top ten clones comprise about 1.6% of the sample.

V and J are trimmed by 0 bases and 5 bases, and the gene matches miss 6 bases of the junction. Sequences LGHDT (CDR1) and YNNKEL (CDR2) are obtained from the germline V gene (reference sequence). The cysteine opens and the phenylalanine closes a CDR3 of 17 amino acids. Of the read, only the CDR3 DNA is kept; its 51 bases are in frame from base 1. Reading the label with the study, this specimen's time point is: about 28 days (+/-7) after the second vaccine dose. Because spike-specific TCR depth and breadth did not differ between the two schedules, AZD1222 recipients who got a second dose at roughly 4 weeks were pooled with those who got a second dose at roughly 12 weeks. The vaccinee samples were drawn from two UK trials, COV001 and COV002, one of which was a single-blind randomized controlled phase 2/3 trial testing AZD1222 (ChAdOx1 nCoV-19) in healthy adults. For TCRbeta chain sequencing, PBMC samples from trial participants were taken at day 0 and at day 28 after the second dose.

Sample: peripheral blood, taken 28 days after the second AZD1222 dose. The chain was built from TRBV3-1 (or the pseudogene TRBV3-2) and TRBJ2-2, and 10 junctional nucleotides match TRBD2. This TCR was sampled from an adult who received the AZD1222 COVID-19 vaccine. This receptor has the CDR3 CASSQDKASGRTGELFF. DNA sequence: TGTGCCAGCAGCCAAGATAAAGCTAGCGGGAGAACCGGGGAGCTGTTTTTT.